These 5 T cell receptor beta chains came from one sample sequenced in a study of vaccination and CD4 T cells after COVID-19. Antigen specificity for these receptors is unknown. The treatment: approximately nine-day PBMC culture with coronavirus spike peptide pools or control peptides (ViraFEST assay). Sequencing of cultured CD4+ T cell DNA used the Oncomine TCR Beta short-read assay. TCRdb independently ran MiXCR on the PCR reads; one entry per CDR3 protein. This table holds under 20,000 distinct CDR3 sequences, around half found once. The source material was CD4+ T cells from blood, cultured in vitro. Receptor source: a human donor who had recovered from COVID-19.

V is TRBV12-3 or TRBV12-4 and J is TRBJ2-5; a possible D gene is TRBD1 (7 bases). CDR3 length: 15 residues. V was cut by 5 bases and J by 0 bases, with 13 bases left in between. The CDR3 loop reads CASSRGTEDQETQYF. The CDR3 nucleotides read TGTGCCAGCAGTCGGGGGACAGAGGACCAAGAGACCCAGTACTTC.

V gene TRBV10-1 combines with J gene TRBJ1-1; D unclear. Germline V CDR1 and CDR2: WNHNN, SYGVQD (reference sequence). V lost 6 bases and J lost 11, with 19 bases in between. The CDR3 is 13 amino acids. CDR3 amino acids: CASSAPGSLEAFF. CDR3 sequence (DNA): TGCGCCAGCAGCGCCCCGGGAAGTCTTGAGGCTTTCTTT.

The chain recombines TRBV10-3 with TRBJ1-1; 8 positions agree with TRBD1. Per germline, CDR1 ENHRY and CDR2 SYGVKD. V was pared by 0 bases and J by 8 bases, with 8 bases of the junction left unmatched. This CDR3 is 15 amino acids long. The DNA for the CDR3 is TGTGCCATCAGTGAGTCAACGGGGAACAGGGGGGAAGCTTTCTTT. Amino acids: CAISESTGNRGEAFF.

This clonotype was observed a few times. The chain carries TRBV20-1 and TRBJ2-5; 7 bases are a match to TRBD1. V lost 4 bases, J lost 5 bases, and 1 base stayed unmatched. This CDR3 comprises 11 residues. Germline CDR1 DFQATT, CDR2 SNEGSKA (reference sequence). The CDR3 DNA reads TGCAGTGCTATACAGGGGGAGACCCAGTACTTC. It encodes CSAIQGETQYF.

This chain joins TRBV19 and TRBJ2-7; 7 bases line up with TRBD2. CDR1 is LNHDA and CDR2 is SQIVND in the germline V gene (reference sequence). V lost 2 bases, J lost 6 bases, and 7 bases stayed unmatched. The CDR3 is 14 amino acids. This CDR3 reads CASSITGGLSEQYF. In DNA form, the CDR3 reads TGTGCCAGTAGTATAACGGGAGGCTTGAGCGAGCAGTACTTC.